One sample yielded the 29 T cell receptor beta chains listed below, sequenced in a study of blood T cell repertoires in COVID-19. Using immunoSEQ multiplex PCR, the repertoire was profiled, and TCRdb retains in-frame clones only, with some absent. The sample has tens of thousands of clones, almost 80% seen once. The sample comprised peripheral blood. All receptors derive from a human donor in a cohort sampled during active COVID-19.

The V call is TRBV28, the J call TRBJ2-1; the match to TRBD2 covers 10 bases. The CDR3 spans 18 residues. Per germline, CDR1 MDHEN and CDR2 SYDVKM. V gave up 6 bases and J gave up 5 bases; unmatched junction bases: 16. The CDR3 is CASSLNPFSGRMDNEQFF. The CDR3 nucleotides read TGTGCCAGCAGCCTCAACCCATTTAGCGGGAGGATGGACAATGAGCAGTTCTTC. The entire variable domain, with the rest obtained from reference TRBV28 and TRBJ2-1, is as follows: DVKVTQSSRYLVKRTGEKVFLECVQDMDHENMFWYRQDPGLGLRLIYFSYDVKMKEKGDIPEGYSVSREKKERFSLILESASTNQTSMYLCASSLNPFSGRMDNEQFFGPGTRLTVL.

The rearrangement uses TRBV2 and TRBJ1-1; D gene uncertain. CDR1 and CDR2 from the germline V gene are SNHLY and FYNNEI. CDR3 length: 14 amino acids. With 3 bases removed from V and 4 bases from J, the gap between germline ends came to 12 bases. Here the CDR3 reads CASSEEGWFTEAFF. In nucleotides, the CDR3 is TGTGCCAGCAGTGAGGAGGGCTGGTTCACTGAAGCTTTCTTT.

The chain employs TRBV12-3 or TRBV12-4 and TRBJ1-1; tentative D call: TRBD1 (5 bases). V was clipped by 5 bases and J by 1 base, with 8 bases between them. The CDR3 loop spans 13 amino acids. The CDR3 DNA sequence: TGTGCCAGCAGTCCCCAGGGGAACACTGAAGCTTTCTTT. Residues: CASSPQGNTEAFF.

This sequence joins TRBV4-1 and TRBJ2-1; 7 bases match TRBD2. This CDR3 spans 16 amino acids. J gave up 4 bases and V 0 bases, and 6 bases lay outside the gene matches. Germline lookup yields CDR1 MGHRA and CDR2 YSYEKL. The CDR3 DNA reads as TGCGCCAGCAGCCAAGACGCCGCGCGGGAGTACAATGAGCAGTTCTTC. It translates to CASSQDAAREYNEQFF.

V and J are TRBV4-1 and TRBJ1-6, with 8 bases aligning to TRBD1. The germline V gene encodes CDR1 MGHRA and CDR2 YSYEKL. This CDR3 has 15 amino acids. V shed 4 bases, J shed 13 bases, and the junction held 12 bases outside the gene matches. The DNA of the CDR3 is TGCGCCAGCAGCCCCTACTTAGGACAGGGTAATCCCCTCCACTTT. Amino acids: CASSPYLGQGNPLHF.

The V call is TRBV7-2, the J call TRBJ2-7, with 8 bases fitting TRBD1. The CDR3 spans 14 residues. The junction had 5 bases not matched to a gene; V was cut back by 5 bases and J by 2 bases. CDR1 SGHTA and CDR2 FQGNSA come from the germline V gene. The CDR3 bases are TGTGCCAGCAGCCCCCGACAGGGGACCTACGAGCAGTACTTC. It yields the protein CASSPRQGTYEQYF.

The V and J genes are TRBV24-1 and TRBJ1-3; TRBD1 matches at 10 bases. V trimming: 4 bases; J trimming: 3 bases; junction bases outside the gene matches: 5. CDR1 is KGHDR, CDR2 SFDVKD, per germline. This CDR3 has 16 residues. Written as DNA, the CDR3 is TGTGCCACCAGTGAAGGGGACAGGGGTAGTGGAAACACCATATATTTT. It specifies CATSEGDRGSGNTIYF.

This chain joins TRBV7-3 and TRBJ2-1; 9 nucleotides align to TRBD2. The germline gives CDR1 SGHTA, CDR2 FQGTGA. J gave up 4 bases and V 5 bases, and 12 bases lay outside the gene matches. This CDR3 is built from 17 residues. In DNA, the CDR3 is TGTGCCAGCAGCGGGGATAGCGGGAGTGGGCCTTACAATGAGCAGTTCTTC. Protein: CASSGDSGSGPYNEQFF.

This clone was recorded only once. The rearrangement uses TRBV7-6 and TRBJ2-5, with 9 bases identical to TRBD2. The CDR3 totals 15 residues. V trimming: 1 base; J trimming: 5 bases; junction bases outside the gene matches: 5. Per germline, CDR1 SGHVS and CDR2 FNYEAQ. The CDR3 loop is CASSLVGLAGETQYF. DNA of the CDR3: TGTGCCAGCAGCTTAGTGGGACTAGCAGGGGAGACCCAGTACTTC.

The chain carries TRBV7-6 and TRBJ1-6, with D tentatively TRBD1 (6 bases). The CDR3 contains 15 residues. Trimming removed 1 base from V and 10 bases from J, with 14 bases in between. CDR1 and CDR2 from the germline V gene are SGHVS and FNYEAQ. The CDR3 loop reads CASSLEQGPQSPLHF. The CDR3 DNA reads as TGTGCCAGCAGCTTAGAGCAGGGGCCACAGTCACCCCTCCACTTT.

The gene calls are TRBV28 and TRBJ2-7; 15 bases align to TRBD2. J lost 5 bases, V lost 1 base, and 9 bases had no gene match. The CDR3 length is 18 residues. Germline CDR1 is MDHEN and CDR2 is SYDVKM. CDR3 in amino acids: CASSLSRTSGRALHEQYF. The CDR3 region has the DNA TGTGCCAGCAGTTTATCCCGGACTAGCGGGAGGGCCCTCCACGAGCAGTACTTC.

CDR3 sequence reads: CASSVAERTQAFF. CDR3 bases: TGTGCCAGCAGCGTAGCTGAAAGAACTCAAGCTTTCTTT. The chain employs TRBV9 and TRBJ1-1; D remains ambiguous. Trimming removed 0 bases at V and 9 bases at J, with 12 bases between. Per the germline V gene, CDR1 is SGDLS and CDR2 is YYNGEE. The CDR3 runs to 13 residues.

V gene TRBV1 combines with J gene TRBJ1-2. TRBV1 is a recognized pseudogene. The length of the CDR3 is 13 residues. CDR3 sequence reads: CTSSGGRDYGYTF. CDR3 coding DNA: TGCACCAGCAGCGGGGGGAGGGATTATGGCTACACCTTC.

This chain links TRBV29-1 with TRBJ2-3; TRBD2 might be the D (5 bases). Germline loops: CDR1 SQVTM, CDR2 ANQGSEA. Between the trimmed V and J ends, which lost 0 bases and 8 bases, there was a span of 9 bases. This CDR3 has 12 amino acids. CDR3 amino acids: CSVEDGRGTQYF. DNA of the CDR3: TGCAGCGTTGAAGACGGACGGGGTACGCAGTATTTT.

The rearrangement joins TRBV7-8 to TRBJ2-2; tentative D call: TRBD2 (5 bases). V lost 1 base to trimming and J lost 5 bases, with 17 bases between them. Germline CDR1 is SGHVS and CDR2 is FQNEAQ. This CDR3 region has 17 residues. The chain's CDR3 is CASSLGRGIRATGELFF. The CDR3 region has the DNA TGTGCCAGCAGCTTAGGGCGAGGGATAAGGGCGACCGGGGAGCTGTTTTTT.

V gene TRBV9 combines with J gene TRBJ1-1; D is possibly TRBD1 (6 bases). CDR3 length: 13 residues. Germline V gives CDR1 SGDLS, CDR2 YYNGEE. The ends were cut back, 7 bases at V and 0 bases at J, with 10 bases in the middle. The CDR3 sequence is CASGTSMNTEAFF. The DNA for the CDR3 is TGTGCCAGCGGGACATCTATGAACACTGAAGCTTTCTTT.

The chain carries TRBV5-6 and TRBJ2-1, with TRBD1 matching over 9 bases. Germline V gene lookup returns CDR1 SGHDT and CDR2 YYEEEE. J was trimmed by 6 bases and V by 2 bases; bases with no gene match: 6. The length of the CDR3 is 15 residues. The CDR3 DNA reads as TGTGCCAGCAGCTTCCCCGGGACAGGGTCCAATGAGCAGTTCTTC. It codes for CASSFPGTGSNEQFF.

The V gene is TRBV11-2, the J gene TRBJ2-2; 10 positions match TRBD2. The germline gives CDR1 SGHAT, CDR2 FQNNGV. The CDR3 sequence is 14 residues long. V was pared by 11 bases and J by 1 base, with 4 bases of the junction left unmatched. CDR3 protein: CAGGLAVNTGELFF. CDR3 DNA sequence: TGTGCCGGCGGACTAGCGGTGAACACCGGGGAGCTGTTTTTT.

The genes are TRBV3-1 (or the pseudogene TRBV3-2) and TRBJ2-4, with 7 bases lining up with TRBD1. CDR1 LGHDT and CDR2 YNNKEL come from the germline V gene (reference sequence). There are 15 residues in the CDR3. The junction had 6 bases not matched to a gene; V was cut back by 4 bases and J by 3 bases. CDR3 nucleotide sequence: TGTGCCAGCAGCCCCCCCAGGGGGAACAAAAACATTCAGTACTTC. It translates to CASSPPRGNKNIQYF.

The CDR3 DNA sequence: TGTGCCAGCAAACAGGGAGACTCCTACGAGCAGTACTTC. It codes for CASKQGDSYEQYF. This chain connects TRBV2 to TRBJ2-7; the D gene is possibly TRBD1 (6 bases). CDR3 length equals 13 residues. Germline CDR1 reads SNHLY; CDR2 reads FYNNEI. The germline V and J ends were trimmed by 7 bases and 0 bases, with 10 bases remaining between them. Combining the CDR3 with reference TRBV2 and TRBJ2-7 gives the whole variable domain EPEVTQTPSHQVTQMGQEVILRCVPISNHLYFYWYRQILGQKVEFLVSFYNNEISEKSEIFDDQFSVERPDGSNFTLKIRSTKLEDSAMYFCASKQGDSYEQYFGPGTRLTVT.

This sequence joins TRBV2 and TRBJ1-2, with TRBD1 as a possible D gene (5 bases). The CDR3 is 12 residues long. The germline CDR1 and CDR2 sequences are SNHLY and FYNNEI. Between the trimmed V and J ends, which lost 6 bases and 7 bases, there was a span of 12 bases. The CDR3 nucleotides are TGTGCCAGCAGCCCCGATCAGGGTGGCTACACCTTC. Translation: CASSPDQGGYTF. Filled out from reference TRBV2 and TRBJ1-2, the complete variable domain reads EPEVTQTPSHQVTQMGQEVILRCVPISNHLYFYWYRQILGQKVEFLVSFYNNEISEKSEIFDDQFSVERPDGSNFTLKIRSTKLEDSAMYFCASSPDQGGYTFGSGTRLTVV.

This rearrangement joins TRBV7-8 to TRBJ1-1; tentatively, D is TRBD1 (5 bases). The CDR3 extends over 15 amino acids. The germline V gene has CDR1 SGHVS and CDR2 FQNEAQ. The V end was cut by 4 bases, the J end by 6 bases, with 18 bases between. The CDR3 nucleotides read TGTGCCAGCAGCTCTTTGACCCTAGAAGGGGCTGAAGCTTTCTTT. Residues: CASSSLTLEGAEAFF.

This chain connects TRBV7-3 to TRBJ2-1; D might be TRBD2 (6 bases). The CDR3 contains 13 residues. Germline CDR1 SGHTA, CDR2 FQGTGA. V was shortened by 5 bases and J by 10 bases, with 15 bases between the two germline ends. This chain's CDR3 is CASSPQGGSEQFF. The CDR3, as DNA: TGTGCCAGCAGCCCCCAGGGAGGAAGCGAGCAGTTCTTC. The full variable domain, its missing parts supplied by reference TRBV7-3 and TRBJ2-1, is GAGVSQTPSNKVTEKGKYVELRCDPISGHTALYWYRQSLGQGPEFLIYFQGTGAADDSGLPNDRFFAVRPEGSVSTLKIQRTERGDSAVYLCASSPQGGSEQFFGPGTRLTVL.

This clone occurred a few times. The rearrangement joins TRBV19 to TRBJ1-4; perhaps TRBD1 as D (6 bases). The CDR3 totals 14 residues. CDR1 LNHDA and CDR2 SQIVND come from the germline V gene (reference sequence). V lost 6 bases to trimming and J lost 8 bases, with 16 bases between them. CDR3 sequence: CASSDGGLGEKLFF. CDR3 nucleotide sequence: TGTGCCAGTAGCGACGGGGGGCTTGGAGAAAAACTGTTTTTT.

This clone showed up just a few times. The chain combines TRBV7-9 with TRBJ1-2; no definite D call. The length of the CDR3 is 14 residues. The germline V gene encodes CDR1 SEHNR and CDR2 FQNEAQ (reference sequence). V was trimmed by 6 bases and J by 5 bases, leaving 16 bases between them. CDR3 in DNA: TGTGCCAGCAGTCCGAGGGCGGGATCTTATGGCTACACCTTC. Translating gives CASSPRAGSYGYTF.

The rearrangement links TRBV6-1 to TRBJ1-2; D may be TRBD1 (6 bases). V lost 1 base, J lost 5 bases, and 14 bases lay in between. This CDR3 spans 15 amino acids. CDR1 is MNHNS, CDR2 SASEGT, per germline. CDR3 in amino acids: CASSEVWTDKYGYTF. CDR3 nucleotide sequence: TGTGCCAGCAGTGAAGTTTGGACAGACAAATATGGCTACACCTTC.

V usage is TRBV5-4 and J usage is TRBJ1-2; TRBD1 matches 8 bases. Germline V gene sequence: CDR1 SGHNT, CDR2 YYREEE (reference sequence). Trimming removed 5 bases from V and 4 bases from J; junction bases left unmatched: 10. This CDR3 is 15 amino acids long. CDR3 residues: CASRPRQGTFYGYTF. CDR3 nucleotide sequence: TGTGCCAGCAGACCTCGACAGGGGACATTCTATGGCTACACCTTC.

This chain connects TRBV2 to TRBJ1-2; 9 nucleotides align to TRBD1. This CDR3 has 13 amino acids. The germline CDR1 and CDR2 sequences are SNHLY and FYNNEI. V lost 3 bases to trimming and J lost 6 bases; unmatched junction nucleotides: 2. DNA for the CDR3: TGTGCCAGCAGTGAGGACAGGGGAGATGGCTACACCTTC. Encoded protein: CASSEDRGDGYTF.

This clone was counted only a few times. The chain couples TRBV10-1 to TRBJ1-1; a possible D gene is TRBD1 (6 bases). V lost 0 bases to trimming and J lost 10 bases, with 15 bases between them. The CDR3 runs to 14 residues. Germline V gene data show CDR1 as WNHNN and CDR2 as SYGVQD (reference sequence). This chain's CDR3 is CASSESIRGSRAFF. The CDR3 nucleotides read TGCGCCAGCAGTGAGTCGATCAGGGGTTCCCGAGCTTTCTTT.